These 28 T cell receptor beta chains were sequenced from one sample in a study of human T cells and chemical hapten exposure. TCRdb called the RACE reads again in MiXCR, with one record for every CDR3 protein. The repertoire consists of 80,000 to 100,000 distinct CDR3 sequences, with 9% to 9.5% occurring once and the leading ten covering just over 2%. Time point meaning: patch test 2, 6 weeks after DPC sensitization. The treatment is: therapeutic diphenylcyclopropenone sensitization with weekly scalp DPC. The specimen comprised whole blood, sampled in connection with sensitization to the hapten diphenylcyclopropenone (DPC). Receptors were obtained from a woman in her thirties or forties with alopecia areata. Some clones in this sample may be carry-over from other donors' samples.

A few counts support this clonotype. The rearrangement uses TRBV3-1 and TRBJ2-1; D is perhaps TRBD2 (6 bases). This CDR3 has 17 residues. V shed 0 bases and J shed 0 bases, with 12 bases lying between them. Germline V CDR1 and CDR2: LGHDT, YNNKEL (reference sequence). CDR3 nucleotides: TGTGCCAGCAGCCAAGAGAGCGGGCGGAGCTCCTACAATGAGCAGTTCTTC. This translates into CASSQESGRSSYNEQFF.

This clonotype was found a few times. In DNA form, the CDR3 reads TGTGCCAGCAGCCCGGGACTAGCGTTCACAGATACGCAGTATTTT. As protein: CASSPGLAFTDTQYF. This chain joins TRBV7-2 and TRBJ2-3; TRBD2 matches at 10 bases. The ends lost 5 bases at V and 2 bases at J; junction bases unmatched: 4. The germline gives CDR1 SGHTA, CDR2 FQGNSA. This CDR3 has 15 residues.

The chain employs TRBV6-1 and TRBJ1-4; TRBD1 matches 9 bases. The ends lost 2 bases at V and 4 bases at J; junction bases unmatched: 2. The CDR3 loop spans 15 amino acids. Germline loops: CDR1 MNHNS, CDR2 SASEGT. The CDR3 reads CASSEPGQGNEKLFF. As DNA, the CDR3 is TGTGCCAGCAGTGAACCGGGACAGGGTAATGAAAAACTGTTTTTT.

This CDR3 reads CASSYQDISEQYF. The CDR3 nucleotides are TGTGCCAGCAGTTACCAGGACATCTCCGAGCAGTACTTC. The chain couples TRBV6-5 to TRBJ2-7; TRBD1 might be the D (5 bases). Per the germline V gene, CDR1 is MNHEY and CDR2 is SVGAGI. The CDR3 sequence is 13 residues long. Deletions cut 2 bases from V and 6 bases from J, with 11 bases between.

The chain employs TRBV29-1 and TRBJ2-1, with 8 positions matching TRBD1. J lost 4 bases, V lost 3 bases, and 14 bases had no gene match. The CDR3 totals 17 residues. CDR1 is SQVTM and CDR2 is ANQGSEA in the germline V gene. Written as DNA, the CDR3 is TGCAGCGTTGATGGGGTCCAGGGGGCTAGTACTTACAATGAGCAGTTCTTC. It yields the protein CSVDGVQGASTYNEQFF.

This clonotype was found many times. The chain employs TRBV6-2 or TRBV6-3 and TRBJ1-2, with 7 bases aligning to TRBD1. Germline lookup yields CDR1 MNHEY and CDR2 SVGEGT. With V trimmed by 4 bases and J by 8 bases, 4 bases remained unmatched. CDR3 length equals 12 residues. CDR3 in amino acids: CASSSQGKGYTF. The CDR3 DNA is TGTGCCAGCAGTTCACAGGGGAAAGGCTACACCTTC.

This clonotype came up many times. The rearrangement links TRBV6-4 to TRBJ2-1; 9 bases align to TRBD2. There are 15 residues in the CDR3. The J segment lost 7 bases and the V segment lost 2 bases, leaving 6 bases of the junction unmatched. Germline V lookup: CDR1 MRHNA, CDR2 SNTAGT. CDR3 loop: CASSDGGSGSNEQFF. The CDR3 DNA is TGTGCCAGCAGTGACGGTGGTAGCGGGAGTAATGAGCAGTTCTTC.

This clonotype was seen at least ten times. The chain recombines TRBV5-5 with TRBJ1-5; 7 bases align to TRBD1. With 0 bases clipped from V and 1 base from J, the junction kept 13 bases outside the gene matches. This CDR3 contains 19 residues. Per germline, CDR1 SGHKS and CDR2 YYEKEE (reference sequence). In DNA form, the CDR3 reads TGTGCCAGCAGCTTGGCCCCTGACAGGGAGTTGTCGAGCAATCAGCCCCAGCATTTT. This codes for CASSLAPDRELSSNQPQHF.

This clonotype appeared many times. The chain joins TRBV7-9 to TRBJ1-2; the D gene is possibly TRBD1 (6 bases). Trimming cost V 3 bases and J 4 bases, with 9 bases left between them. Looked up from germline, CDR1 is SEHNR and CDR2 is FQNEAQ (reference sequence). CDR3 length: 13 amino acids. CDR3 nucleotide sequence: TGTGCCAGCAGCTTGGACAGACTCTATGGCTACACCTTC. It specifies CASSLDRLYGYTF.

The chain uses TRBV3-1 and TRBJ2-7; possible D gene TRBD1, 5 bases. V was clipped by 1 base and J by 3 bases, with 7 bases between them. The length of the CDR3 is 13 residues. In germline, CDR1 is LGHDT, CDR2 YNNKEL (reference sequence). The CDR3 reads CASSQGQGYEQYF. In DNA, the CDR3 is TGTGCCAGCAGCCAAGGGCAGGGCTACGAGCAGTACTTC.

The chain carries TRBV6-4 and TRBJ2-2; possible D gene TRBD1, 6 bases. Trimming took off 0 bases at V and 6 bases at J, with 11 bases between the two ends. Germline loops: CDR1 MRHNA, CDR2 SNTAGT. The CDR3 is 15 residues long. The CDR3 DNA follows: TGTGCCAGCAGTGACTCGACCGAGGGGGCCGGGGAGCTGTTTTTT. Amino acids: CASSDSTEGAGELFF.

In its sample, this clonotype was seen a few times. The CDR3: CAWSNSGLAGRWGTGELFF. Written as DNA, the CDR3 is TGTGCCTGGAGCAACTCGGGACTAGCGGGAAGATGGGGCACCGGGGAGCTGTTTTTT. The rearrangement uses TRBV30 and TRBJ2-2; 13 bases map to TRBD2. Germline-derived CDR1 and CDR2 are GTSNPN and SVGIG (reference sequence). CDR3 length: 19 amino acids. J was trimmed by 4 bases and V by 3 bases; bases with no gene match: 14.

In its sample, this clonotype was seen many times. The rearrangement uses TRBV12-3 or TRBV12-4 and TRBJ1-1, with a tentative D call TRBD1 (6 bases). This CDR3 contains 14 residues. V was cut by 2 bases and J by 5 bases, with 12 bases left in between. Here the CDR3 reads CASSLRQAVTEAFF. The DNA for the CDR3 is TGTGCCAGCAGTTTAAGACAGGCGGTGACTGAAGCTTTCTTT.

This rearrangement joins TRBV3-1 to TRBJ2-3; D possibly matches TRBD1 or TRBD2 (5 bases each). The CDR3 has 11 amino acids. The germline V gene encodes CDR1 LGHDT and CDR2 YNNKEL (reference sequence). The V gene lost 4 bases and the J gene lost 6 bases, with 5 bases spanning the gap. For the CDR3, the DNA is TGTGCCAGCAGCCGGGGGGATACGCAGTATTTT. Protein product: CASSRGDTQYF.

This clonotype was detected a few times. This chain connects TRBV7-2 to TRBJ2-1; 8 bases match TRBD1. This CDR3 has 13 residues. The ends lost 1 base at V and 13 bases at J; junction bases unmatched: 6. Germline assignment: CDR1 SGHTA and CDR2 FQGNSA. CDR3 nucleotides: TGTGCCAGCAGCTTAGGGGCTGCAGGGGGCCAGTTCTTC. It encodes CASSLGAAGGQFF.

This clonotype was seen many times. The chain couples TRBV4-3 to TRBJ2-2; D perhaps matches TRBD2 (6 bases). Trimming cost V 6 bases and J 4 bases, with 12 bases left between them. There are 14 residues in the CDR3. Germline V gene lookup returns CDR1 LGHNA and CDR2 YSLEER. The CDR3, as DNA: TGCGCCAGCAGAACCGGGAGTGGCACCGGGGAGCTGTTTTTT. It encodes CASRTGSGTGELFF.

The chain employs TRBV12-3 or TRBV12-4 and TRBJ2-7; unclear D gene. V dropped 5 bases and J dropped 0 bases, with 14 bases sitting between them. The CDR3 is 15 amino acids. The CDR3 nucleotides read TGTGCCAGCAGTCCCGACGGTTCCTACTCCTACGAGCAGTACTTC. It translates to CASSPDGSYSYEQYF.

The sample holds many counts of this clonotype. V usage is TRBV2 and J usage is TRBJ2-7; 8 positions agree with TRBD1. The CDR3 is 14 amino acids. Trimming removed 7 bases from V and 0 bases from J; junction bases left unmatched: 5. CDR1 is SNHLY, CDR2 FYNNEI, per germline. CDR3 nucleotide sequence: TGTGCCAGCACCAGGACAGGGAACTCCTACGAGCAGTACTTC. Translation gives CASTRTGNSYEQYF.

This clonotype was observed at least ten times. The chain has TRBV4-3 and TRBJ1-4, with D perhaps TRBD1 (6 bases). V lost 1 base and J lost 8, with 17 bases in between. The CDR3 extends over 16 amino acids. Germline CDR1 reads LGHNA; CDR2 reads YSLEER. The CDR3 region is CASSQAPAGAEEKLFF. The CDR3 bases are TGCGCCAGCAGCCAAGCACCCGCGGGGGCGGAAGAAAAACTGTTTTTT.

This clonotype occurred many times. Germline is not matched at one junction end, which may reflect a read error. The V gene is TRBV7-7, the J gene TRBJ2-7, with 7 bases matching TRBD1. The CDR3 contains 14 residues. Germline values: CDR1 SSHAT, CDR2 FNYEAQ (reference sequence). The CDR3 region is CASSLGTAASEQYF. CDR3 nucleotides: TGTGCTAGCAGCTTAGGGACAGCGGCGAGTGAGCAGTACTTC.

This clonotype was counted ten times or more. The gene calls are TRBV6-5 and TRBJ1-4, with a possible D match to TRBD1 (6 bases). CDR1 MNHEY and CDR2 SVGAGI come from the germline V gene. The V end lost 6 bases, the J end lost 8 bases, and 16 bases lay between the germline ends. The CDR3 is 14 residues long. CDR3: CASSHRERGEKLFF. In DNA, the CDR3 is TGTGCCAGCAGCCACAGGGAGAGGGGAGAAAAACTGTTTTTT.

This clonotype was counted at least ten times. This chain connects TRBV27 to TRBJ2-7; D perhaps matches TRBD2 (6 bases). V lost 6 bases and J lost 0, with 15 bases in between. The V gene's germline CDR1 is MNHEY and CDR2 SMNVEV (reference sequence). CDR3 size: 15 residues. The CDR3 nucleotides read TGTGCCAGCAGCCGAAACGGGGGACCCTCCTACGAGCAGTACTTC. It is translated as CASSRNGGPSYEQYF.

The V call is TRBV28, the J call TRBJ1-2; tentatively, D is TRBD1 (6 bases). The CDR3 is made up of 13 amino acids. V shed 5 bases and J shed 5 bases, with 12 bases lying between them. Germline CDR1 is MDHEN and CDR2 is SYDVKM. The CDR3 coding sequence is TGTGCCAGCAGTCCCACGACAGGATATGGCTACACCTTC. This encodes CASSPTTGYGYTF.

The chain combines TRBV5-6 with TRBJ1-1, with D possibly TRBD1 on 5 matching bases. Trimming cost V 1 base and J 6 bases, with 10 bases left between them. Germline V gene lookup returns CDR1 SGHDT and CDR2 YYEEEE. The CDR3 totals 13 residues. The CDR3 reads CASSLTGWSEAFF. The CDR3 DNA follows: TGTGCCAGCAGCTTGACAGGTTGGTCTGAAGCTTTCTTT.

This clonotype was seen only a few times. V and J are TRBV20-1 and TRBJ2-1, with a tentative D call TRBD2 (6 bases). The CDR3 is made up of 15 amino acids. From germline, CDR1 is DFQATT and CDR2 SNEGSKA (reference sequence). The V and J ends lost 0 bases and 3 bases respectively, with 12 bases between them. CDR3 in DNA: TGCAGTGCTAGAGACGGCGGGACGTACTACAATGAGCAGTTCTTC. This translates into CSARDGGTYYNEQFF.

This clonotype was seen more than once but under ten times. The J gene is TRBJ1-1, the V gene TRBV7-2; possible D gene TRBD1, 5 bases. In germline, CDR1 is SGHTA, CDR2 FQGNSA. The ends were cut back, 4 bases at V and 1 base at J, with 16 bases in the middle. The CDR3 runs to 16 residues. This CDR3 is CASSYNLRGSNTEAFF. The CDR3 bases are TGTGCCAGCAGCTACAACCTCCGGGGCTCGAACACTGAAGCTTTCTTT.

The chain couples TRBV6-2 or TRBV6-3 to TRBJ2-1, with TRBD2 identical over 13 bases. Germline CDR1 and CDR2: MNHEY and SVGEGT. V dropped 6 bases and J dropped 7; count of bases not matched to a gene: 6. CDR3 length: 15 residues. The CDR3 region is CASRRTSGSRNEQFF. CDR3 DNA sequence: TGTGCCAGCAGACGGACTAGCGGGAGTAGGAATGAGCAGTTCTTC.

This clonotype was detected ten times or more. The chain carries TRBV29-1 and TRBJ2-2; D is unclear. Germline-derived CDR1 and CDR2 are SQVTM and ANQGSEA. CDR3 length: 13 residues. The V end was cut by 5 bases, the J end by 6 bases, with 13 bases between. CDR3 nucleotide sequence: TGCAGCGTTAACGGGCAGATCTCCGGGGAGCTGTTTTTT. Residues: CSVNGQISGELFF.